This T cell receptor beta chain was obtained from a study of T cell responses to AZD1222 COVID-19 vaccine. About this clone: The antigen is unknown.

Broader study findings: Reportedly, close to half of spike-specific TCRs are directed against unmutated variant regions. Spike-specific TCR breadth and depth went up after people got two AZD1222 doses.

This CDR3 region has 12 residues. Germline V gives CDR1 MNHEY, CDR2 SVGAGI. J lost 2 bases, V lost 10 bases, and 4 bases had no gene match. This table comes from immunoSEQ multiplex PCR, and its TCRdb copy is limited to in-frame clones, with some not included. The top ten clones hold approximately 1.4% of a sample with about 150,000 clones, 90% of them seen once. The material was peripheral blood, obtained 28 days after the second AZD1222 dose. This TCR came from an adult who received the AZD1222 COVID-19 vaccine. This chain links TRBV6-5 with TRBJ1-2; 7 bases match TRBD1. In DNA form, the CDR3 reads TGTGCCATACTCAGGGGGAACTATGGCTACACCTTC. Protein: CAILRGNYGYTF.